This TCR beta chain originates from a study of Ad26.COV2.S vaccination and SARS-CoV-2 variants (dated by TCRdb to about 2021). For context, the study as a whole: Donors in the vaccine arm were drawn from COV1001, a phase I-IIa trial of Ad26.COV2.S in healthy adults that was multicentre, randomized, double-blind and placebo-controlled. The specificity and breadth of SARS-CoV-2-reactive T cell receptors after Ad26.COV2.S vaccination were assessed by TCRbeta repertoire sequencing. A total of 32 samples were included in the TCR-sequenced set, comprising approximately 20 Ad26.COV2.S vaccine recipients, 5 placebo recipients and 8 SARS-CoV-2 convalescent individuals. Trial participants were randomized into five groups of five, in which low-dose or high-dose Ad26.COV2.S was given once or twice, or placebo was given on both occasions. Ad26.COV2.S was given intramuscularly at 5x10^10 or 1x10^11 viral particles, as a single shot or as two shots 56 days apart. Blinding of investigators to trial group allocation was maintained during experiments and outcome assessment. Paper-wide results and their limitations: Higher spike-specific TCR breadth was observed in Ad26.COV2.S recipients than in placebo recipients (P = 0.0014). Substantial breadth of spike-specific CD8+ and CD4+ T cell responses was reported after vaccination. According to the authors, total T cell responses may have been underestimated by the TCR breadth and depth analyses. Comparing responses between vaccine doses or regimens was not something the study was powered to do. Vaccine and placebo recipients had comparable non-spike TCR breadth, which fits with the vaccine containing only spike.

TCRbeta CDR3 regions were sequenced with the immunoSEQ Assay. After extraction, genomic DNA underwent amplification by bias-controlled multiplex PCR, followed by high-throughput sequencing. Per the authors' processing: Collapsing and filtering of sequences were performed to quantify the absolute abundance of each unique TCRbeta CDR3 region. Usable DNA was measured by amplifying reference genes present in all nucleated cells, and TCRbeta template counts were normalized to that usable DNA to estimate T cell fraction. Repertoire TCRs were annotated as SARS-CoV-2-specific when V gene, CDR3 amino acid sequence and J gene were exactly matched to a known reactive TCR set. The reference SARS-CoV-2 TCR set was obtained from MIRA and was filtered for enrichment in COVID-19-positive ImmuneCODE repertoires, whereby public or cross-reactive TCRs were removed. Drawing on the MIRA antigens, annotated TCRs were analysed further at the level of specific ORF or position within ORF. Depth was the summed frequency of annotated unique rearrangements, while breadth was defined as annotated unique rearrangements over total unique productive rearrangements. Two-sided Wilcoxon rank-sum tests were applied when comparing TCR breadth between groups. In TCRdb, the immuneACCESS table is reduced to in-frame sequences with V and J assigned. These tables do not hold every clone; where another copy was compared, an unresolved V gene accounts for under half, and the others remain unexplained. D and trimming were read from the DNA, whereas the V and J calls and clone size are those reported in that table. The sample records over 400,000 clones, around 92% of which are singletons. The top ten clonotypes cover 1.5% to 2% of the sample.

Note on this clone: The antigen this receptor binds is unknown. There are no base qualities to consult, and no much larger clone falls within one base. Other DNA sequences from this sample encode an identical CDR3 as well.

The meaning of the sample's treatment or condition label: around 19 received Ad26.COV2.S at low or high dose, single or two shots; several received placebo; per-sample allocation not given. For vaccine and placebo recipients, repertoires were sequenced using samples collected on day 63 after the first injection. In Cohort 1b, about 25 adults aged 18-55 years were enrolled at a single site in Boston, USA, between 29 July and 7 August 2020. Ad26.COV2.S consisted of a replication-incompetent adenovirus type 26 vector by which a prefusion-stabilized SARS-CoV-2 spike protein from the original Wuhan strain was expressed. The V end loses 1 base and the J end loses 2 bases, and a stretch of 6 bases separates them. The CDR3 measures 13 amino acids from cysteine to phenylalanine. Solely the CDR3 DNA is kept, with 39 bases framed from the first base. CDR1 and CDR2 (LNHNV, YYDKDF) derive from the germline V gene (reference sequence).

The sequence joins TRBV15 to TRBJ2-7, with the D gene not confidently named. This clonotype was sampled from a person aged 18-60 years who received the Ad26.COV2.S COVID-19 vaccine or a placebo. The sequences come from peripheral blood, collected in a trial of Ad26.COV2.S vaccine versus placebo. The DNA sequence is as follows: TGTGCCACCAGCAGAGGCACGACCTACGAGCAGTACTTC. It translates to CATSRGTTYEQYF.